This entry lists 15 T cell receptor beta chains sequenced from one sample in a study of identical twins. TCRdb reprocessed the 5' RACE reads via MiXCR and lists one record per CDR3 protein. Among more than 1.5 million distinct CDR3 sequences listed, less than 40% were seen once. The sequencing input was cord blood. Receptors were obtained from a newborn girl in good health.

This chain uses TRBV19 with TRBJ2-3; the match to TRBD2 covers 8 bases. The CDR3 is 14 amino acids. Germline CDR1 reads LNHDA; CDR2 reads SQIVND (reference sequence). Germline trimming cut 6 bases from V and 5 bases from J; bases unmatched to any gene: 7. CDR3 residues: CASRDGGAIDTQYF. The CDR3 region has the DNA TGTGCCAGTAGGGACGGGGGGGCGATAGATACGCAGTATTTT.

This clonotype is a singleton in its sample. This sequence joins TRBV2 and TRBJ2-5; no clear D gene. V lost 2 bases to trimming and J lost 11 bases, with 9 bases between them. This CDR3 comprises 11 residues. From germline, CDR1 is SNHLY and CDR2 FYNNEI. The CDR3 spells CASSEQDGQYF. CDR3 nucleotides: TGTGCCAGCAGTGAACAGGATGGGCAGTACTTC.

This chain links TRBV4-2 with TRBJ2-1, with a tentative D call TRBD2 (7 bases). Germline V gene data show CDR1 as LGHNA and CDR2 as YNFKEQ. The CDR3 is 16 residues long. Trimming took 4 bases from V and 8 from J, leaving 21 bases between them. As DNA, the CDR3 is TGTGCCAGCAGCCCTTGGCGGGGGCCAATTAGCGATGAGCAGTTCTTC. Amino acids: CASSPWRGPISDEQFF.

V usage is TRBV29-1 and J usage is TRBJ1-2; D unclear. The V gene's germline CDR1 is SQVTM and CDR2 ANQGSEA. V gave up 7 bases and J gave up 4 bases, with 10 bases separating them. This CDR3 has 11 residues. CDR3 nucleotide sequence: TGCAGCGCCAAAAGGCGCTATGGCTACACCTTC. Protein: CSAKRRYGYTF.

The rearrangement links TRBV20-1 to TRBJ1-2; 8 bases agree with TRBD1. The CDR3 covers 17 residues. J gave up 5 bases and V 4 bases, and 18 bases lay outside the gene matches. Germline V gives CDR1 DFQATT, CDR2 SNEGSKA (reference sequence). CDR3 sequence (DNA): TGCAGTGCTAATGACAGGGGCCGCTTGCGCGATCCATATGGCTACACCTTC. Translated, it gives CSANDRGRLRDPYGYTF.

This clonotype was observed a handful of times. This rearrangement joins TRBV3-1 to TRBJ1-2, with D unclear. This CDR3 has 14 amino acids. The V end lost 3 bases, the J end lost 3 bases, and 11 bases lay between the germline ends. CDR1 LGHDT and CDR2 YNNKEL come from the germline V gene (reference sequence). The CDR3 reads CASSQGTVDYGYTF. In DNA form, the CDR3 reads TGTGCCAGCAGCCAGGGAACGGTCGACTATGGCTACACCTTC.

This chain uses TRBV27 with TRBJ2-3; tentatively, D is TRBD1 (6 bases). Trimming took off 6 bases at V and 6 bases at J, with 16 bases between the two ends. This CDR3 contains 14 residues. CDR1 is MNHEY, CDR2 SMNVEV, per germline (reference sequence). The CDR3 reads CASSRQAYPDTQYF. The CDR3 bases are TGTGCCAGCAGCCGACAGGCCTATCCCGATACGCAGTATTTT.

This clonotype was recorded a few times. The genes are TRBV10-3 and TRBJ2-3, with 12 bases that match TRBD2. The CDR3 has 17 residues. The germline V gene has CDR1 ENHRY and CDR2 SYGVKD. With V trimmed by 4 bases and J by 3 bases, 8 bases remained unmatched. The CDR3 region has the DNA TGTGCCATCAGTGGAAAGACGGGACTAGCGGGTACAGATACGCAGTATTTT. Amino acids: CAISGKTGLAGTDTQYF.

V is TRBV28 and J is TRBJ2-5, with D possibly matching TRBD2 (5 bases). Germline loops: CDR1 MDHEN, CDR2 SYDVKM. The V and J ends lost 7 bases and 5 bases respectively, with 14 bases between them. The CDR3 is made up of 13 amino acids. The CDR3 is CASTAGSIETQYF. In DNA form, the CDR3 reads TGTGCCAGCACGGCGGGCTCGATTGAGACCCAGTACTTC.

The chain employs TRBV3-1 and TRBJ2-3, with 11 bases aligning to TRBD2. The V gene end was trimmed by 1 base and the J gene end by 4 bases; junction bases not matched to a gene: 4. Germline V CDR1 and CDR2: LGHDT, YNNKEL (reference sequence). This CDR3 spans 16 amino acids. CDR3 region: CASSQVTSGSADTQYF. The CDR3 DNA follows: TGTGCCAGCAGCCAAGTCACTAGCGGGAGCGCAGATACGCAGTATTTT.

This clonotype appeared many times. The chain uses TRBV20-1 and TRBJ2-3; 10 nucleotides agree with TRBD2. Germline values: CDR1 DFQATT, CDR2 SNEGSKA (reference sequence). With 5 bases clipped from V and 1 base from J, the junction kept 3 bases outside the gene matches. This CDR3 spans 14 amino acids. The CDR3 DNA reads as TGCAGTGCTGCTGGGACTAGCGGCACAGATACGCAGTATTTT. Its translation is CSAAGTSGTDTQYF.

V is TRBV10-3 and J is TRBJ2-1, with TRBD1 as a possible D gene (6 bases). CDR3 length: 13 amino acids. CDR1 is ENHRY, CDR2 SYGVKD, per germline. Trimming shortened V by 6 bases and J by 10 bases, and 16 bases separated the two germline ends. As DNA, the CDR3 is TGTGCCATCAGCCCCACCGAGGGGGAGGAGCAGTTCTTC. As protein: CAISPTEGEEQFF.

Points on this clonotype: This may be a read error: a much more frequent sequence differs by one nucleotide. The CDR3 carries no conserved terminal phenylalanine or tryptophan, so it likely arises from a read error. J is TRBJ2-7 and V is TRBV12-3 or TRBV12-4; a weak D match, TRBD2 (5 bases). The V end lost 7 bases, the J end lost 10 bases, and 17 bases lay between the germline ends. This CDR3 spans 12 amino acids. CDR3 sequence: CASTTRGSLQYL. CDR3 bases: TGTGCCAGCACCACGAGAGGGTCTCTCCAGTACTTA.

The rearrangement joins TRBV7-2 to TRBJ2-3; D is possibly TRBD1 or TRBD2 (6 bases each). V dropped 1 base and J dropped 5 bases, with 16 bases sitting between them. The CDR3 is 16 amino acids. Germline loops: CDR1 SGHTA, CDR2 FQGNSA. CDR3 DNA sequence: TGTGCCAGCAGCTTAGGTGGGACACGGCGGGGAGATACGCAGTATTTT. This codes for CASSLGGTRRGDTQYF.

As regards this clonotype: A much larger clonotype is one base distant, so this may be a read error. The V gene is TRBV27, the J gene TRBJ2-5; TRBD1 agrees at 8 bases. Germline V gene sequence: CDR1 MNHEY, CDR2 SMNVEV (reference sequence). V lost 5 bases to trimming and J lost 3 bases; unmatched junction nucleotides: 11. This CDR3 has 16 residues. CDR3 DNA sequence: TGTGCCAGCAGTCCCAAGAGGACAGGGAGTGAAGAGACCCAGTACTTC. As protein: CASSPKRTGSEETQYF.